This T cell receptor beta chain was found in a study of cytomegalovirus exposure and HLA in healthy donors. Measured with immunoSEQ multiplex PCR; TCRdb has only the in-frame clones, and not every one. This sample has 110,000 to 150,000 clones, with less than 95% found just once. Findings of the study overall: Reports credit the classifier with highly specific, highly sensitive diagnosis of cytomegalovirus status. Subsequent analysis showed first-cohort TCR clusters tending to co-occur in some 110 validation repertoires. In vitro assays verified that three CMV-associated chains recognized CMV antigens specifically.

As to this clone: What it recognizes is unknown. Other DNA sequences in the same sample also yield this CDR3.

V lost 1 base and J 2 bases, leaving 8 bases between the germline ends. This CDR3 contains 14 residues. Germline V gives CDR1 KGHSH, CDR2 LQKENI. This rearrangement joins TRBV18 to TRBJ1-1; no definite D call. The sample was PBMCs. This sequence originates from a man aged 18-30 years in good health and CMV-seropositive. CDR3 in amino acids: CASSPLSGNTEAFF. CDR3 in DNA: TGTGCCAGCTCACCACTGTCGGGTAACACTGAAGCTTTCTTT.